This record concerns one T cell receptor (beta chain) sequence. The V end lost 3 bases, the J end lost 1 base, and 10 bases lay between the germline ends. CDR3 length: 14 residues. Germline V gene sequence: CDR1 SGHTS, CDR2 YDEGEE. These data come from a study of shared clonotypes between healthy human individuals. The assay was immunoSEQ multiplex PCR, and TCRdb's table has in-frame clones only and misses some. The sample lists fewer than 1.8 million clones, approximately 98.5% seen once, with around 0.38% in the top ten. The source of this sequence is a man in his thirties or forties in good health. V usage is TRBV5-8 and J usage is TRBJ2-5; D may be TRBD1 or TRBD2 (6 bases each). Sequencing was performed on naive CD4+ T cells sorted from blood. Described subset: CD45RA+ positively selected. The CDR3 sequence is CASSSGAVQETQYF. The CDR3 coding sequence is TGTGCCAGCAGCTCGGGGGCCGTCCAAGAGACCCAGTACTTC.